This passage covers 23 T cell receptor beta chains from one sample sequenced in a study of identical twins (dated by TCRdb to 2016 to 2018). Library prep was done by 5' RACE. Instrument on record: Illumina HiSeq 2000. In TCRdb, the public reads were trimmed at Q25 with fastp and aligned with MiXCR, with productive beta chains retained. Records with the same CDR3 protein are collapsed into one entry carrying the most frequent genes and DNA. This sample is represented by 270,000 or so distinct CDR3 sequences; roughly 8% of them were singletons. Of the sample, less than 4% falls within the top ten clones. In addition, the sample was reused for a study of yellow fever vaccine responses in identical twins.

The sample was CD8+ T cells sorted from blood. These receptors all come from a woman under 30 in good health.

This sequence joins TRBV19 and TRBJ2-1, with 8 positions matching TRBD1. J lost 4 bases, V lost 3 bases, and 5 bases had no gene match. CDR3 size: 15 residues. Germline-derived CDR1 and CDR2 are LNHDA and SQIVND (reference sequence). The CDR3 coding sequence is TGTGCCAGTAGTATGGTCCAGGGGGCTTACAATGAGCAGTTCTTC. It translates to CASSMVQGAYNEQFF. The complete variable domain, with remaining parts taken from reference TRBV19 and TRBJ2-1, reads DGGITQSPKYLFRKEGQNVTLSCEQNLNHDAMYWYRQDPGQGLRLIYYSQIVNDFQKGDIAEGYSVSREKKESFPLTVTSAQKNPTAFYLCASSMVQGAYNEQFFGPGTRLTVL.

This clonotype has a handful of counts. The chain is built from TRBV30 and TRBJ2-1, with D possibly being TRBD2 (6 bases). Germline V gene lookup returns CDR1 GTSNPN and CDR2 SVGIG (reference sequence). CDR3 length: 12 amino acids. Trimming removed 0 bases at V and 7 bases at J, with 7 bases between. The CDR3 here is CAWSVAGNEQFF. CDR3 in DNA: TGTGCCTGGAGTGTGGCGGGGAATGAGCAGTTCTTC.

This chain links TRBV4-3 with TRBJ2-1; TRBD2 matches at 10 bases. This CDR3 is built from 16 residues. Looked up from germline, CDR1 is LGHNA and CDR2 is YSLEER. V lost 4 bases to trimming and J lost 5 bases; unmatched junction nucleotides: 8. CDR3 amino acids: CASSPTLAGDNNEQFF. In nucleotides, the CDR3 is TGCGCCAGCAGCCCAACCCTAGCGGGGGACAACAATGAGCAGTTCTTC.

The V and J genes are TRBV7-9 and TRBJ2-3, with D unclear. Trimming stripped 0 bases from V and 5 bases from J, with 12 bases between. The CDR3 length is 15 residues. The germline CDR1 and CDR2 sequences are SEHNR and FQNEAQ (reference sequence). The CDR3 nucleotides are TGTGCCAGCAGCTTAGCACGGGTTTGGGAAGATACGCAGTATTTT. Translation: CASSLARVWEDTQYF. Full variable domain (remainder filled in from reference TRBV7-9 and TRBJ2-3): DTGVSQNPRHKITKRGQNVTFRCDPISEHNRLYWYRQTLGQGPEFLTYFQNEAQLEKSRLLSDRFSAERPKGSFSTLEIQRTEQGDSAMYLCASSLARVWEDTQYFGPGTRLTVL.

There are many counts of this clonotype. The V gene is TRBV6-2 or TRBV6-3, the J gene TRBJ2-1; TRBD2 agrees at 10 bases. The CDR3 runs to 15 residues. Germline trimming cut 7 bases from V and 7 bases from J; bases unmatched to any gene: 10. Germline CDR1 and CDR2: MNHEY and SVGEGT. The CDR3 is CASNFVPSGRNEQFF. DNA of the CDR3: TGTGCCAGCAATTTTGTGCCTAGCGGGAGAAATGAGCAGTTCTTC.

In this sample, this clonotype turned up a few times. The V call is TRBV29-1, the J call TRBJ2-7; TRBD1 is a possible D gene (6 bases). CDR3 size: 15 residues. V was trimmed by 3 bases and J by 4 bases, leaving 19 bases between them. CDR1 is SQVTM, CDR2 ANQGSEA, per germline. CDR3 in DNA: TGCAGCGTTGAGAAGGTGCAGGGGCCTGATTACGAGCAGTACTTC. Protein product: CSVEKVQGPDYEQYF.

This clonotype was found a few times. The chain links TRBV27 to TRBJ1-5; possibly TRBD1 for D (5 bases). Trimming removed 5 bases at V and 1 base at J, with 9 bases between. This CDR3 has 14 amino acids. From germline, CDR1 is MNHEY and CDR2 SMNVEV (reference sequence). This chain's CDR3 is CASSIRDSNQPQHF. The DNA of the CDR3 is TGTGCCAGCAGTATTAGGGACAGCAATCAGCCCCAGCATTTT.

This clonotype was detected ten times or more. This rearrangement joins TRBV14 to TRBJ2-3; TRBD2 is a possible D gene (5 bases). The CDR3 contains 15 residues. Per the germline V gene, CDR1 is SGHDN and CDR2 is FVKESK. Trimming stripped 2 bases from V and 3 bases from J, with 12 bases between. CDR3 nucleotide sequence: TGTGCCAGCAGCCAACCGGGAACACGAACAGATACGCAGTATTTT. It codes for CASSQPGTRTDTQYF.

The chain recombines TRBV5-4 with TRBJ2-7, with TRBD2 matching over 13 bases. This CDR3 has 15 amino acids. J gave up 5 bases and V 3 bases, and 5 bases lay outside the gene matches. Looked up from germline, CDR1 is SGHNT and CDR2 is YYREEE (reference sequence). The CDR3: CASSSTSGGAHEQYF. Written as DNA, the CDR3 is TGTGCCAGCAGCTCAACTAGCGGGGGGGCCCACGAGCAGTACTTC.

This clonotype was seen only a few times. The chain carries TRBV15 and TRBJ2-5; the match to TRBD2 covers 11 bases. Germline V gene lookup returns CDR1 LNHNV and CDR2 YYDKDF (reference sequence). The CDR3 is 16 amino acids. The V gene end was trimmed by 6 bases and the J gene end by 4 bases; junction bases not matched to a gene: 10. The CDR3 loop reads CATRDTRLAGSETQYF. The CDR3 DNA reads TGTGCCACCAGGGATACACGACTAGCGGGATCAGAGACCCAGTACTTC.

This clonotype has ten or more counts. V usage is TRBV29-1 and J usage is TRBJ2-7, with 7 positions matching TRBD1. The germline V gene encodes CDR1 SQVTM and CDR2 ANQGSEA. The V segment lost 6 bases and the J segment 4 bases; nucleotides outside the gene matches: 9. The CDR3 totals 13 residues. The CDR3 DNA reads TGCAGCGTCGCCACAGGGGTGGGATACGAGCAGTACTTC. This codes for CSVATGVGYEQYF.

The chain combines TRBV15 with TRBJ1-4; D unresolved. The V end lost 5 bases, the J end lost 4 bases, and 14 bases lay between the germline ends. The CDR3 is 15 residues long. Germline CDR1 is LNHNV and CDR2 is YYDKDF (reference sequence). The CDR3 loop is CATSRRADHNEKLFF. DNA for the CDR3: TGTGCCACCAGCCGGAGGGCAGACCATAATGAAAAACTGTTTTTT.

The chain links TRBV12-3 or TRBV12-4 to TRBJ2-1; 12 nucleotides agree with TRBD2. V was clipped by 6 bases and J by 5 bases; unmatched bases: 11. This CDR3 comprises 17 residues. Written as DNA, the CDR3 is TGTGCCAGCAGCCAACATCCCCTAGCGGGGGGGGACAATGAGCAGTTCTTC. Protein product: CASSQHPLAGGDNEQFF.

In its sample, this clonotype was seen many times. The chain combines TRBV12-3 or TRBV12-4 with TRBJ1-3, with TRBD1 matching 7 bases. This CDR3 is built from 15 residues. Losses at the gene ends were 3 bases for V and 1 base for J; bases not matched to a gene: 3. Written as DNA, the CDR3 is TGTGCCAGCAGTTTTATGACAGGGTCTGGAAACACCATATATTTT. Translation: CASSFMTGSGNTIYF.

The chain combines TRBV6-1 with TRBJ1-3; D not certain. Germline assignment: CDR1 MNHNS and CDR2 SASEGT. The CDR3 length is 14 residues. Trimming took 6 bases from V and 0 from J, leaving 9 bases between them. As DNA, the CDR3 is TGTGCCAGCAGCCCTCACAACTCTGGAAACACCATATATTTT. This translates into CASSPHNSGNTIYF.

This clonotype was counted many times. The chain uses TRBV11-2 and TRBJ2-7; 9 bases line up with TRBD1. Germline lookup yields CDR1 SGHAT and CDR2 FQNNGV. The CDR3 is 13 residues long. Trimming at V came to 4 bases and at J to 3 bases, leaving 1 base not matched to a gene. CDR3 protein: CASSWTGDYEQYF. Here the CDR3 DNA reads TGTGCCAGCAGCTGGACAGGGGACTACGAGCAGTACTTC.

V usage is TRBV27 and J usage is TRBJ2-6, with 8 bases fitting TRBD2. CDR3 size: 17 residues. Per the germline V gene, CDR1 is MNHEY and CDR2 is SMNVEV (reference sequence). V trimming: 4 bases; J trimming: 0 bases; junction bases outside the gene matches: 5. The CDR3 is CASSSLAGSSGANVLTF. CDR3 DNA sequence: TGTGCCAGCAGTTCCCTAGCGGGCAGCTCTGGGGCCAACGTCCTGACTTTC.

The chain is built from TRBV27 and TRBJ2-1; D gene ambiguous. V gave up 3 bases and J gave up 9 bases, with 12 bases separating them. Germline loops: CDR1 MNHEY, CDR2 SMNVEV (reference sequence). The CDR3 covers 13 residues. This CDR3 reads CASSLGTKIEQFF. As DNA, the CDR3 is TGTGCCAGCAGTTTGGGCACCAAGATTGAGCAGTTCTTC.

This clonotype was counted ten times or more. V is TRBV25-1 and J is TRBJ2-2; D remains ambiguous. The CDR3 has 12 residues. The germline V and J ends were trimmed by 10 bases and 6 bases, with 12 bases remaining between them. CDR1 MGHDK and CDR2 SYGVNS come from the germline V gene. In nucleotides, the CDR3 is TGTGCCACGGGTGTAGGGCCCGGGGAGCTGTTTTTT. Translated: CATGVGPGELFF. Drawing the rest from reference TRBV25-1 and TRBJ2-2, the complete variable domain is EADIYQTPRYLVIGTGKKITLECSQTMGHDKMYWYQQDPGMELHLIHYSYGVNSTEKGDLSSESTVSRIRTEHFPLTLESARPSHTSQYLCATGVGPGELFFGEGSRLTVL.

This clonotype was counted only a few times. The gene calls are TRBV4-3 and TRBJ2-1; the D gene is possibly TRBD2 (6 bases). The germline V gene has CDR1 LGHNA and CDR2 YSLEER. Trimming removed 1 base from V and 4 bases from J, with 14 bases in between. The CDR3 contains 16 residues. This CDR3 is CASSQGRDPIYNEQFF. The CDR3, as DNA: TGCGCCAGCAGCCAAGGGCGGGACCCGATTTACAATGAGCAGTTCTTC.

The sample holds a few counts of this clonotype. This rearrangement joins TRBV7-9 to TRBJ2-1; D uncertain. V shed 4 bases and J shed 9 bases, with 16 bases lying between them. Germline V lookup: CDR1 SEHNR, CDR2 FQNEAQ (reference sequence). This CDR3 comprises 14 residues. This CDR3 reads CASSYPLSPGEQFF. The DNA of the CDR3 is TGTGCCAGCAGCTACCCACTATCTCCGGGTGAGCAGTTCTTC.

CDR3 nucleotide sequence: TGTGCCAGCAGTTTTCATGAGGGGGCAACGAACACCGGGGAGCTGTTTTTT. It yields the protein CASSFHEGATNTGELFF. The rearrangement uses TRBV28 and TRBJ2-2, with TRBD1 matching over 7 bases. The CDR3 spans 17 residues. Germline values: CDR1 MDHEN, CDR2 SYDVKM. Trimming cost V 3 bases and J 0 bases; bases outside gene matches: 7.

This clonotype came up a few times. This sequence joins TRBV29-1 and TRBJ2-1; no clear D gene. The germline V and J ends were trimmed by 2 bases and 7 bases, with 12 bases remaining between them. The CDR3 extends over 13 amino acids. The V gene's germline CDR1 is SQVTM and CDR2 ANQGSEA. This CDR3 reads CSVEHGPLNEQFF. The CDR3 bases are TGCAGCGTTGAACACGGGCCCTTGAATGAGCAGTTCTTC.